The 7 T cell receptor beta chains reported below all come from one sample, sequenced in a study of T cells in Graves' hyperthyroidism and ophthalmopathy. The investigators amplified TCR beta CDR3 regions from RNA transcripts. The primer set for the first-round RT-PCR of the TCR CDR3 was HTBI. Each CDR3 protein gets one entry after TCRdb re-called the multiplex PCR reads with MiXCR. The sample shows under 350,000 distinct CDR3 sequences, 21% of them seen only once. Sequenced material: blood. These receptors were obtained from a woman in her 50s with Graves' hyperthyroidism.

This clonotype has at least ten counts. V is TRBV27 and J is TRBJ2-1, with 9 bases that match TRBD2. Trimming removed 2 bases from V and 8 bases from J; junction bases left unmatched: 4. This CDR3 region has 14 residues. Germline V gene lookup returns CDR1 MNHEY and CDR2 SMNVEV (reference sequence). The chain's CDR3 is CASSLAGGPDEQFF. DNA for the CDR3: TGTGCCAGCAGTTTAGCGGGAGGGCCGGATGAGCAGTTCTTC.

The chain carries TRBV20-1 and TRBJ2-1; the match to TRBD2 covers 7 bases. V lost 1 base, J lost 5 bases, and 14 bases stayed unmatched. This CDR3 has 17 residues. Germline V gene lookup returns CDR1 DFQATT and CDR2 SNEGSKA (reference sequence). The CDR3 DNA reads TGCAGTGCTAGAGCCCTAGCGGCAAGTAAGATAAACAATGAGCAGTTCTTC. Protein: CSARALAASKINNEQFF.

With respect to this clonotype: This could be a read error, since a much larger clone is one nucleotide away. The J gene is TRBJ2-3, the V gene TRBV20-1; D may be TRBD2 (6 bases). Deletions cut 2 bases from V and 0 bases from J, with 12 bases between. The germline V gene has CDR1 DFQATT and CDR2 SNEGSKA (reference sequence). This CDR3 comprises 15 residues. The CDR3 coding sequence is TGCAGTGCTAGAAAGCCGGGGGTTAGCACAGATACGCAGTATTTT. It translates to CSARKPGVSTDTQYF.

This clonotype was counted ten times or more. The chain employs TRBV10-3 and TRBJ2-6, with 10 bases aligning to TRBD1. Germline-derived CDR1 and CDR2 are ENHRY and SYGVKD. V shed 4 bases and J 0 bases; nucleotides not matched to a gene: 9. This CDR3 is 19 amino acids long. In DNA form, the CDR3 reads TGTGCCATCAGTGGACTGACGGACAGGGGGTTCTCTGGGGCCAACGTCCTGACTTTC. Translating gives CAISGLTDRGFSGANVLTF.

This clonotype was recorded at least ten times. The V gene is TRBV20-1, the J gene TRBJ1-1; TRBD1 matches 8 bases. The CDR3 loop spans 15 amino acids. The trim removed 3 bases at V and 1 base at J, leaving 7 bases unmatched. Germline V gene sequence: CDR1 DFQATT, CDR2 SNEGSKA (reference sequence). Here the CDR3 reads CSASPPTGANTEAFF. CDR3 DNA sequence: TGCAGTGCTAGTCCCCCGACAGGGGCGAACACTGAAGCTTTCTTT.

This clonotype showed up many times. The CDR3 DNA sequence: TGCAGTGCTAGGGGTACCCCAAATGAGCAGTTCTTC. It is translated as CSARGTPNEQFF. The chain employs TRBV20-1 and TRBJ2-1; D not certain. CDR1 is DFQATT and CDR2 is SNEGSKA in the germline V gene (reference sequence). V lost 3 bases and J 7 bases, leaving 10 bases between the germline ends. The CDR3 loop spans 12 amino acids.

The J gene is TRBJ1-2, the V gene TRBV2, with a possible D match to TRBD1 (5 bases). Between the trimmed V and J ends, which lost 3 bases and 1 base, there was a span of 6 bases. CDR1 is SNHLY and CDR2 is FYNNEI in the germline V gene. CDR3 size: 13 residues. The CDR3 nucleotides are TGTGCCAGCAGTGAGGGGGTTAACTATGGCTACACCTTC. Amino acid sequence: CASSEGVNYGYTF.